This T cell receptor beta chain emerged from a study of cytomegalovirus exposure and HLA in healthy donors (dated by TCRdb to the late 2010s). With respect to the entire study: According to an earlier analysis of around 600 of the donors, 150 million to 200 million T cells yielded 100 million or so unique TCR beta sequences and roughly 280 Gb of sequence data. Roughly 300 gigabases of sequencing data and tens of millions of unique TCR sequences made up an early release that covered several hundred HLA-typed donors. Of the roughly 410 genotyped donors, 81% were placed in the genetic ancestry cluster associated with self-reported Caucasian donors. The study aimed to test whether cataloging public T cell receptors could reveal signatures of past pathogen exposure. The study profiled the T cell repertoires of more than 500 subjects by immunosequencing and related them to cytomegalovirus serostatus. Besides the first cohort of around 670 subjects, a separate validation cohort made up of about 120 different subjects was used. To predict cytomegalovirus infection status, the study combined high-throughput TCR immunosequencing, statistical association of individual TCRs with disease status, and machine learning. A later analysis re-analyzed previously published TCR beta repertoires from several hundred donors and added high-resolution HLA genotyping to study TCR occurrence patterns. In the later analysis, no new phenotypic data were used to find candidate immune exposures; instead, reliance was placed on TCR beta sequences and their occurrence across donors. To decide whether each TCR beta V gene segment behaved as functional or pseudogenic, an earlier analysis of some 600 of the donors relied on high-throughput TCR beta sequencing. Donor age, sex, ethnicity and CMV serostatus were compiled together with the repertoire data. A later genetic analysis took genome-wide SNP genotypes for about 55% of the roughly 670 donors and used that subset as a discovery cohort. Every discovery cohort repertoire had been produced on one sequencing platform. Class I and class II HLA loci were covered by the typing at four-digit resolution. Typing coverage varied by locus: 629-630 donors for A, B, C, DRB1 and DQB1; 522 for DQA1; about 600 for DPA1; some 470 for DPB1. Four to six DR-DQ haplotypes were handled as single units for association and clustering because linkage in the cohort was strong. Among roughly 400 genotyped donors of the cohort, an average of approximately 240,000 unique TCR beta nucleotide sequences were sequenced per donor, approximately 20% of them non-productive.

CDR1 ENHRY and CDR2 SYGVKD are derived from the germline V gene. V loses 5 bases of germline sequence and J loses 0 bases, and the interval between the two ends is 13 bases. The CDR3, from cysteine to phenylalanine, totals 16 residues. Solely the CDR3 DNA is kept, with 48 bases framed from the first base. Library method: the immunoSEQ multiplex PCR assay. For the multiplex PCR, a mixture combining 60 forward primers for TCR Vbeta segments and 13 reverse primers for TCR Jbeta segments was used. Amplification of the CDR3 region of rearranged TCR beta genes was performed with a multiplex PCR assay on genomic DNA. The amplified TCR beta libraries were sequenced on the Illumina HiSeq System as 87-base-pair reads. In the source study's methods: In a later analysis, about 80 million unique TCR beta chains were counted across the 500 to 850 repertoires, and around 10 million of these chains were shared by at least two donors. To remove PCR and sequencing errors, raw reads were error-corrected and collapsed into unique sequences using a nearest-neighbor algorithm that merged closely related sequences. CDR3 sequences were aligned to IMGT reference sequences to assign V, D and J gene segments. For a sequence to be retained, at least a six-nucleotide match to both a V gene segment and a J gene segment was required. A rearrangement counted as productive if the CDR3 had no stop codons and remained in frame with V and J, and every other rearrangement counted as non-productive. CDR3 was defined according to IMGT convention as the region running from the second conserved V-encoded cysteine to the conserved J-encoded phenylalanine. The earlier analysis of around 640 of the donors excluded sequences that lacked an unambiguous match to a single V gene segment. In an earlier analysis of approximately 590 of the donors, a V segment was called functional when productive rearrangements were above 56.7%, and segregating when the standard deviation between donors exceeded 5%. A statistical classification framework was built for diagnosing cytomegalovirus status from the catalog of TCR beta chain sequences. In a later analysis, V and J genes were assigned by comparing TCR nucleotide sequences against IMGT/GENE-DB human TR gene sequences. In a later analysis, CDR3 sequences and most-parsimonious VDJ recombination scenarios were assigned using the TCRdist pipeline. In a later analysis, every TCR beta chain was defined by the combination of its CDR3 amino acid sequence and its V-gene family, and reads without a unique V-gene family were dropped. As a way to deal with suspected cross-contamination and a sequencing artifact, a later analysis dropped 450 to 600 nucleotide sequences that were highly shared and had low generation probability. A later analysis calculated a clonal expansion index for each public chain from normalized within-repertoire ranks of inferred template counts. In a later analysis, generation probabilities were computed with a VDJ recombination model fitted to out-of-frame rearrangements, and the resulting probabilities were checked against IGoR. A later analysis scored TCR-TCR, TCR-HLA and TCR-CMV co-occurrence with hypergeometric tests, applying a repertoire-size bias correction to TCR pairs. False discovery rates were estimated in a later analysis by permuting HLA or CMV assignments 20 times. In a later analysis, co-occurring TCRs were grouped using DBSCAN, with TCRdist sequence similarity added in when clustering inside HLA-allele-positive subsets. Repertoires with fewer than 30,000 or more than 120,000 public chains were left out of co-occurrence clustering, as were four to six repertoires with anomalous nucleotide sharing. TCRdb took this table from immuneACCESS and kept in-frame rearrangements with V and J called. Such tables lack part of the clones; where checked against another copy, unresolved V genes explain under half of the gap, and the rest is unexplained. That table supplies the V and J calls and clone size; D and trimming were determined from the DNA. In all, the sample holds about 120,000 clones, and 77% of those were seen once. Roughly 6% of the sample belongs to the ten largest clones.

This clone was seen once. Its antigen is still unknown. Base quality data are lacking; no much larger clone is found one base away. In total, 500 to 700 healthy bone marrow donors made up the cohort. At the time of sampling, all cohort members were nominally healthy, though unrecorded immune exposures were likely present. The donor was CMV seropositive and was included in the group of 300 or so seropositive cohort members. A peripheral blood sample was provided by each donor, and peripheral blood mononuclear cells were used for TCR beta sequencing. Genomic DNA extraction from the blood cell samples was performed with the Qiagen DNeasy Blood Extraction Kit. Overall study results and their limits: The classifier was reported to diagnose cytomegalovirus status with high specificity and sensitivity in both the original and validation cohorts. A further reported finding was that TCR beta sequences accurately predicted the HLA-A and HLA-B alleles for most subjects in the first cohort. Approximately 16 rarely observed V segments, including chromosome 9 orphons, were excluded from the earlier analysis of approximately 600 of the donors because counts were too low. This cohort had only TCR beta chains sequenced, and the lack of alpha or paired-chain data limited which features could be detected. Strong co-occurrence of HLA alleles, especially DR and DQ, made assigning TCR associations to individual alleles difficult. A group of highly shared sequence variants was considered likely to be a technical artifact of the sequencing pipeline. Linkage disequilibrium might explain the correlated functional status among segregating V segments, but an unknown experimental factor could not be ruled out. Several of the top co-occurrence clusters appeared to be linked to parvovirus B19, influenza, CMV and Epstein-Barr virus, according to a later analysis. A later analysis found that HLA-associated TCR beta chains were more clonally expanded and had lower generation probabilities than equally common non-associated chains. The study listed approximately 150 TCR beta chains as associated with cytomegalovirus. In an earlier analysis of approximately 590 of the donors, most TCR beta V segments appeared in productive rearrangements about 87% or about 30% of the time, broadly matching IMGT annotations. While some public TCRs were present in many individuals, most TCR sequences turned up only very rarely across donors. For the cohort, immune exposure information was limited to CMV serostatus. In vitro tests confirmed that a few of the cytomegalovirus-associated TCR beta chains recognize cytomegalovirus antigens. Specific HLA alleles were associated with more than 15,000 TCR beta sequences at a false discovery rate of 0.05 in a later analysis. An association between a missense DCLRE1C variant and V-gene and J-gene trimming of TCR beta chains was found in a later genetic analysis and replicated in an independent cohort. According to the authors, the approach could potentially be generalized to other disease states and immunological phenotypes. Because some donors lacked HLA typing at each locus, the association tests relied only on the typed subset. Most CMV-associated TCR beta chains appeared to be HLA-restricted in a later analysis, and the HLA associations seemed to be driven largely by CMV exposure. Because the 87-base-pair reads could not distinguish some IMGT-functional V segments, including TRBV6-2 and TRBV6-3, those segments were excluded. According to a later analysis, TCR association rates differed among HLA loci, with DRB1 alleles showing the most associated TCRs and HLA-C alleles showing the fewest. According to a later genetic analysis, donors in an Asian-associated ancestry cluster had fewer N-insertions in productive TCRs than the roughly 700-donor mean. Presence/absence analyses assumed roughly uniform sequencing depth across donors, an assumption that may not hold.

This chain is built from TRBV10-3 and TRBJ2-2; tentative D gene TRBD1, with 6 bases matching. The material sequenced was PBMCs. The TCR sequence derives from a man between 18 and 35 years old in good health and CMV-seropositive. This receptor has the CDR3 CAISSRDTANTGELFF. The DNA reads TGTGCCATCAGTTCCCGGGACACCGCGAACACCGGGGAGCTGTTTTTT.